The 14 T cell receptor beta chains below come from one sample, sequenced in a study of T cells in Graves' hyperthyroidism and ophthalmopathy. TCR beta CDR3 region amplification was performed from RNA transcripts. The HTBI primer set served for first-round RT-PCR of the TCR CDR3. In TCRdb, the multiplex PCR reads were re-called with MiXCR into one record per CDR3 protein. The sample carries about 570,000 distinct CDR3 sequences, about 14% recorded once. The sequenced sample was blood. The receptors shown here come from a woman aged 40-49 years with Graves' hyperthyroidism.

CDR3 residues: CASSPRDEEGSDTQYF. The CDR3 nucleotides are TGTGCCAGCAGCCCCAGGGACGAAGAAGGGAGTGATACGCAGTATTTT. This chain uses TRBV12-3 or TRBV12-4 with TRBJ2-3, with D perhaps given as TRBD1 or TRBD2 (5 bases each). V shed 6 bases and J shed 6 bases, with 22 bases lying between them. CDR3 length: 16 amino acids.

This clonotype was counted only a few times. V gene TRBV18 combines with J gene TRBJ2-3, with 14 bases aligning to TRBD2. The CDR3 is made up of 16 amino acids. The ends lost 3 bases at V and 7 bases at J; junction bases unmatched: 6. Germline CDR1 KGHSH, CDR2 LQKENI. Here the CDR3 reads CASSPPGTSGGNTQYF. In DNA, the CDR3 is TGTGCCAGCTCACCCCCCGGGACTAGCGGGGGAAATACGCAGTATTTT.

This clonotype appeared a few times. Its ends do not fully match the called genes, so a read error is possible. The J gene is TRBJ2-1, the V gene TRBV12-3 or TRBV12-4, with 16 nucleotides matching TRBD2. The CDR3 spans 16 residues. The chain's CDR3 is CAGSPGLAGGPGEQFF. As DNA, the CDR3 is TGTGCCGGCAGTCCGGGACTAGCGGGAGGGCCGGGTGAGCAGTTCTTC.

This clonotype was counted many times. One junction end disagrees with the germline gene, perhaps due to a read error. This rearrangement joins TRBV20-1 to TRBJ2-7, with 7 bases lining up with TRBD2. The CDR3 contains 12 residues. CDR1 and CDR2 from the germline V gene are DFQATT and SNEGSKA (reference sequence). CDR3 amino acids: CSAREGLGEQYF. The CDR3 DNA reads TGCAGTGCTCGAGAAGGACTAGGCGAGCAGTACTTC.

This sequence joins TRBV4-1 and TRBJ2-2, with 7 bases lining up with TRBD1. CDR1 and CDR2 from the germline V gene are MGHRA and YSYEKL. With 5 bases clipped from V and 1 base from J, the junction kept 10 bases outside the gene matches. The length of the CDR3 is 17 residues. The CDR3: CASSAPGTAMNTGELFF. CDR3 nucleotides: TGCGCCAGCAGCGCCCCCGGGACAGCGATGAACACCGGGGAGCTGTTTTTT.

This clonotype showed up many times. The gene calls are TRBV27 and TRBJ2-7; perhaps TRBD2 as D (5 bases). The germline V and J ends were trimmed by 3 bases and 0 bases, with 12 bases remaining between them. The CDR3 consists of 15 residues. Germline V gene sequence: CDR1 MNHEY, CDR2 SMNVEV (reference sequence). The DNA for the CDR3 is TGTGCCAGCAGTTTCTTACTTGGGAGCTCCTACGAGCAGTACTTC. As protein: CASSFLLGSSYEQYF.

This clonotype showed up just a few times. The CDR3 reads CSASSLRAGGDTQYF. In DNA, the CDR3 is TGCAGTGCTAGTTCGTTGAGAGCGGGAGGAGATACGCAGTATTTT. J is TRBJ2-3 and V is TRBV20-1; TRBD2 aligns across 9 bases. CDR3 length equals 15 residues. With V trimmed by 3 bases and J by 5 bases, 9 bases remained unmatched. Looked up from germline, CDR1 is DFQATT and CDR2 is SNEGSKA (reference sequence).

V is TRBV9 and J is TRBJ1-6, with D maybe TRBD1 (5 bases). Per the germline V gene, CDR1 is SGDLS and CDR2 is YYNGEE. CDR3 size: 15 residues. Trimming left V 2 bases short and J 5 bases short, with 11 bases between. CDR3 residues: CASSVSMGDNSPLHF. The CDR3 DNA is TGTGCCAGCAGCGTGTCGATGGGGGATAATTCACCCCTCCACTTT.

There are many counts of this clonotype. The genes are TRBV2 and TRBJ2-3, with 13 bases identical to TRBD2. The CDR3 is made up of 15 amino acids. With V trimmed by 8 bases and J by 5 bases, 7 bases remained unmatched. The germline V gene encodes CDR1 SNHLY and CDR2 FYNNEI. The CDR3 region is CASLRTSGSGDTQYF. The CDR3, as DNA: TGTGCCAGCTTACGGACTAGCGGGAGTGGAGATACGCAGTATTTT. Full variable domain (remainder filled in from reference TRBV2 and TRBJ2-3): EPEVTQTPSHQVTQMGQEVILRCVPISNHLYFYWYRQILGQKVEFLVSFYNNEISEKSEIFDDQFSVERPDGSNFTLKIRSTKLEDSAMYFCASLRTSGSGDTQYFGPGTRLTVL.

This clonotype showed up just a few times. The chain uses TRBV7-3 and TRBJ2-2; D gene ambiguous. This CDR3 is 12 amino acids long. The germline CDR1 and CDR2 sequences are SGHTA and FQGTGA. Trimming took 5 bases from V and 6 from J, leaving 7 bases between them. CDR3 loop: CASSKPSGELFF. CDR3 sequence (DNA): TGTGCCAGCAGCAAGCCGTCCGGGGAGCTGTTTTTT.

This clonotype showed up many times. The chain joins TRBV12-3 or TRBV12-4 to TRBJ2-2; TRBD2 matches 8 bases. Trimming removed 7 bases from V and 5 bases from J; junction bases left unmatched: 0. CDR3 size: 12 residues. CDR3 sequence: CASTSGTGELFF. In DNA form, the CDR3 reads TGTGCCAGCACTAGCGGGACCGGGGAGCTGTTTTTT.

This clonotype was seen at least ten times. The chain has TRBV12-3 or TRBV12-4 and TRBJ2-7; TRBD1 matches 10 bases. The CDR3 length is 14 residues. The V and J ends lost 5 bases and 7 bases, in that order; junction bases with no gene match: 8. The CDR3 bases are TGTGCCAGCAGTACGCGACAGGGGGCGCGAGAGCAGTACTTC. Translated, it gives CASSTRQGAREQYF.

As to this clonotype: One end of the junction does not line up with germline, which may come from a read error. The J gene is TRBJ2-3, the V gene TRBV12-3 or TRBV12-4; 11 nucleotides match TRBD2. The CDR3 extends over 18 amino acids. The CDR3 DNA reads as TGTGCCAGCAGCTTAGCGATGGCTAGCGGGAGGAGCACAGATACGCAGTATTTT. This codes for CASSLAMASGRSTDTQYF.

Many counts were recorded for this clonotype. The genes are TRBV27 and TRBJ1-2; D call uncertain. V was cut by 6 bases and J by 9 bases, with 20 bases left in between. The CDR3 extends over 14 amino acids. The V gene's germline CDR1 is MNHEY and CDR2 SMNVEV (reference sequence). This chain's CDR3 is CASRDLAGSKRYTF. The CDR3 nucleotides read TGTGCCAGCAGAGATCTTGCTGGGTCTAAGCGCTACACCTTC.